A selection of T cell receptor beta chains follows, all from one sample in a study of blood T cell repertoires in COVID-19. The repertoire was sequenced with immunoSEQ multiplex PCR; TCRdb's copy has only in-frame clones and lacks some. The table has under 100,000 clones, 70% to 90% seen once; the top ten hold under 9.5%. Source material: peripheral blood. The receptors come from a man younger than 45 with acute or convalescent COVID-19. CDR3s include the opening cysteine and the closing phenylalanine or tryptophan. D genes are given only for firm matches. Expanded clones are given a class, and other clones once, few, many or no size at all.

D,J,V,size,DNA,CDR3
NA,TRBJ1-5,TRBV6-5,NA,TGTGCCAGCAGAGGACAGCCAGATCAGCCCCAGCATTTT,CASRGQPDQPQHF
TRBD2,TRBJ2-1,TRBV15,NA,TGTGCCACCAGCAGAGATTCTGCGGGAGGGCCTAATGAGCAGTTCTTC,CATSRDSAGGPNEQFF
NA,TRBJ2-1,TRBV11-2,NA,TGTGCCAGCAGCTTAGAAGGGGTTGGCAATGAGCAGTTCTTC,CASSLEGVGNEQFF
TRBD2,TRBJ2-2,TRBV7-9,NA,TGTGCCACGGGGACTAGCGGGAGTCCTGGGGAGCTGTTTTTT,CATGTSGSPGELFF
NA,TRBJ1-5,TRBV28,NA,TGTGCCAGCAGTTTGGGGCCAGGGAATCAGCCCCAGCATTTT,CASSLGPGNQPQHF
TRBD1,TRBJ2-4,TRBV6-2/TRBV6-3,NA,TGTGCCAGCAGCTCAAACCGGGACAGGCACTCACTAGCCAAAAACATTCAGTACTTC,CASSSNRDRHSLAKNIQYF
NA,TRBJ1-5,TRBV30,NA,TGTGCCTGGAGTGCCGTTAGCAATCAGCCCCAGCATTTT,CAWSAVSNQPQHF
TRBD2,TRBJ2-3,TRBV28,NA,TGTGCCAGCAGTTTATTTACTAGCGGGAGCCGCACAGATACGCAGTATTTT,CASSLFTSGSRTDTQYF
NA,TRBJ2-3,TRBV7-2,NA,TGTGCCAGCAGCTTAGCGGGAGGAGACACAGATACGCAGTATTTT,CASSLAGGDTDTQYF
TRBD2,TRBJ2-3,TRBV28,NA,TGTGCCAGCAGTTACCTCTGGGGGATCGGACTAGCGATAAGCACAGATACGCAGTATTTT,CASSYLWGIGLAISTDTQYF
TRBD2,TRBJ2-1,TRBV5-1,NA,TGCGCCAGCAGCAACCGACCTAGCGGGAGATCTCAGGATGAGCAGTTCTTC,CASSNRPSGRSQDEQFF
NA,TRBJ1-1,TRBV28,NA,TGTGCCAGCCAGAGCTCCGGGGGGAACACTGAAGCTTTCTTT,CASQSSGGNTEAFF
NA,TRBJ2-7,TRBV4-3,NA,TGCGCCAGCAGCTCGGGACTCACCCCTGAGCAGTACTTC,CASSSGLTPEQYF
NA,TRBJ1-2,TRBV28,NA,TGTGCCAGCAGTTCCCCAGCAGGGTTGGTCGGTGGCTACACCTTC,CASSSPAGLVGGYTF
NA,TRBJ1-3,TRBV7-2,NA,TGTGCCAGCAGCCCACGACCCGGAGGCGGAAACACCATATATTTT,CASSPRPGGGNTIYF
NA,TRBJ1-3,TRBV20-1,NA,TGCAGTGCTAGGAGGGGAAACACCATATATTTT,CSARRGNTIYF
TRBD2,TRBJ2-2,TRBV6-2/TRBV6-3,NA,TGTGCCAGCAGTTACGGCCTAGCGGGAGAATCCGGGGAGCTGTTTTTT,CASSYGLAGESGELFF
NA,TRBJ1-2,TRBV7-9,NA,TGTGCCAGCAGCGTGCAGGGAACCCGGGCTATGGGATACACCTTC,CASSVQGTRAMGYTF
TRBD1,TRBJ2-2,TRBV24-1,NA,TGTGCCACCAGTGGTTTGGACAGGGGCACCGGGGAGCTGTTTTTT,CATSGLDRGTGELFF
TRBD2,TRBJ2-1,TRBV27,NA,TGTGCCAGCAGACCGCCGGGACTAGAATACAATGAGCAGTTCTTC,CASRPPGLEYNEQFF
NA,TRBJ2-5,TRBV9,NA,TGTGCCAGCAGCGTAGATGGGGCGAACCTCCAAGAGACCCAGTACTTC,CASSVDGANLQETQYF
NA,TRBJ2-7,TRBV28,NA,TGTGCCAGCAGGGTACAGGGAAATGAGTACGAGCAGTACTTC,CASRVQGNEYEQYF
TRBD2,TRBJ2-6,TRBV19,NA,TGTGCCAGTAACCCTAGCGGTTGGCGTGAAGGGGCCAACGTCCTGACTTTC,CASNPSGWREGANVLTF
NA,TRBJ2-4,TRBV5-1,NA,TGCGCCAGCAGCGGAGGGCGACGGGAAAACATTCAGTACTTC,CASSGGRRENIQYF
NA,TRBJ1-1,TRBV6-6,NA,TGTGCCAGCAGTCCAGGACAGCCTGAAGCTTTCTTT,CASSPGQPEAFF
TRBD1,TRBJ2-7,TRBV7-3,once,TGTGCCAGCAGTTTAGGGACAGGGGGCCCTCACTCCTACGAGCAGTACTTC,CASSLGTGGPHSYEQYF
TRBD1,TRBJ2-1,TRBV27,NA,TGTGCCAGCAGTCCCCCGCTGACAGGGTCGAAGTTCTTC,CASSPPLTGSKFF
NA,TRBJ2-7,TRBV3-1/TRBV3-2,NA,TGTGCCAGCACGCGAGGAGGGGCTCTGAGGAGCTCCTACGAGCAGTACTTC,CASTRGGALRSSYEQYF
NA,TRBJ1-5,TRBV3-1/TRBV3-2,NA,TGTGCCAGCAGCCAAGGCTCTCCGGGAGTTAGGCCCCAGCATTTT,CASSQGSPGVRPQHF
NA,TRBJ2-7,TRBV28,NA,TGTGCCAGCAGTTGGAGGACAGAGGTGGGAAAGCAGTACTTC,CASSWRTEVGKQYF
NA,TRBJ1-6,TRBV7-8,NA,TGTGCCAGCAGCACGAAACAGGGCGCGTCACCCCTCCACTTT,CASSTKQGASPLHF
NA,TRBJ2-7,TRBV5-4,NA,TGTGCCAGCAGACCCGGGACTGGTCACGAGCAGTACTTC,CASRPGTGHEQYF
TRBD1,TRBJ2-1,TRBV6-5,NA,TGTGCCAGCAAAAAATCCGGAACAGGGGGCGGTGAGCAGTTCTTC,CASKKSGTGGGEQFF
TRBD2,TRBJ2-1,TRBV9,NA,TGTGCCAGCAGCGGGGACAGTAGGACCCATAGCGGGAGGATCCCCTACAATGAGCAGTTCTTC,CASSGDSRTHSGRIPYNEQFF
TRBD1,TRBJ1-5,TRBV6-2/TRBV6-3,NA,TGTGCCAGCAGTTACTCGTTCAGGGACAGTTGGACCCAGCATTTT,CASSYSFRDSWTQHF
TRBD1,TRBJ2-2,TRBV18,NA,TGTGCCAGCTCAGCCAGACAGGGCAACACCGGGGAGCTGTTTTTT,CASSARQGNTGELFF
NA,TRBJ1-2,TRBV4-1,NA,TGCGCCAGCAGCCAAGATTTCCAGTATGGCTACACCTTC,CASSQDFQYGYTF
TRBD2,TRBJ2-7,TRBV7-2,NA,TGTGCCAGCAGCTCAAGCGGGAGATTTAGGGACTACGAGCAGTACTTC,CASSSSGRFRDYEQYF
TRBD1,TRBJ1-5,TRBV2,once,TGTGCCAGCAGCTCGGGACAGGGGGTACAGCCCCAGCATTTT,CASSSGQGVQPQHF
TRBD1,TRBJ1-1,TRBV6-5,NA,TGTGCCAGCAGTCGACAGGGGTTGGACACTGAAGCTTTCTTT,CASSRQGLDTEAFF
NA,TRBJ1-1,TRBV7-9,NA,TGTGCCAGTCATAGGAACACTGAAGCTTTCTTT,CASHRNTEAFF
TRBD2,TRBJ2-7,TRBV7-2,NA,TGTGCCAGCAGCTTAACGGGCGGGAGGGTGTACGAGCAGTACTTC,CASSLTGGRVYEQYF
TRBD2,TRBJ2-7,TRBV7-9,few,TGTGCCAGCAGCTTAGGCGGCGGGAGGGGCGACGAGCAGTACTTC,CASSLGGGRGDEQYF
TRBD2,TRBJ2-1,TRBV28,NA,TGTGCCAGCAGGGGACTAGCGGGAGGGCCCGAAAATGAGCAGTTCTTC,CASRGLAGGPENEQFF
NA,TRBJ2-2,TRBV18,NA,TGTGCCAGCCGACTCGGCTTAGCGAACACCGGGGAGCTGTTTTTT,CASRLGLANTGELFF
NA,TRBJ1-6,TRBV15,NA,TGTGCCACCAGCAGAGATGCAGCGGGACTGACAACCCAAGCTAATTCACCCCTCCACTTT,CATSRDAAGLTTQANSPLHF
TRBD1,TRBJ2-7,TRBV3-1/TRBV3-2,NA,TGTGCCAGCAGCACCAGGGGACAGGGGGCGCGAGAGCAGTACTTC,CASSTRGQGAREQYF